The 14 T cell receptor beta chains reported below all come from one sample, sequenced in a study of vaccination effects on CD4 cells after COVID-19. The antigens these receptors bind are not known. Profiled with immunoSEQ multiplex PCR; TCRdb holds only in-frame clones, not every one. The repertoire holds roughly 20,000 clones, with approximately 70% as singletons. Sequencing in the ViraFEST assay came after antigen-specific CD4+ T cells had been expanded with viral peptide pools, which were used to stimulate PBMC. Once cultured for approximately ten days, the cells underwent separation to obtain CD4+ T cells. Sequences were derived from CD4+ T cells from PBMCs cultured with HCoV-229E spike peptides, sampled before COVID-19 vaccination. The receptors here all came from a human donor who received a COVID-19 vaccine.

The chain links TRBV3-1 (or the pseudogene TRBV3-2) to TRBJ1-1; D ambiguous. V was shortened by 3 bases and J by 4 bases, with 9 bases between the two germline ends. CDR1 is LGHDT, CDR2 YNNKEL, per germline (reference sequence). This CDR3 is built from 13 residues. CDR3 sequence reads: CASSQRVITEAFF. In DNA form, the CDR3 reads TGTGCCAGCAGCCAGAGGGTGATCACTGAAGCTTTCTTT.

The V gene is TRBV27, the J gene TRBJ2-1; D is unclear. Trimming took off 4 bases at V and 5 bases at J, with 12 bases between the two ends. The CDR3 covers 14 residues. Germline V gene lookup returns CDR1 MNHEY and CDR2 SMNVEV (reference sequence). CDR3 DNA sequence: TGTGCCAGCAGTTCAGGAAAGATCAACAATGAGCAGTTCTTC. Translated: CASSSGKINNEQFF.

This sequence joins TRBV5-5 and TRBJ1-2, with D possibly TRBD1 on 5 matching bases. The CDR3 has 15 residues. With 5 bases removed from V and 4 bases from J, the gap between germline ends came to 18 bases. Germline CDR1 and CDR2: SGHKS and YYEKEE (reference sequence). This CDR3 reads CASSYDVNRGYGYTF. The CDR3 DNA follows: TGTGCCAGCAGTTACGACGTGAATAGGGGCTATGGCTACACCTTC. Full variable domain (outside the CDR3, taken from reference TRBV5-5 and TRBJ1-2): DAGVTQSPTHLIKTRGQQVTLRCSPISGHKSVSWYQQVLGQGPQFIFQYYEKEERGRGNFPDRFSARQFPNYSSELNVNALLLGDSALYLCASSYDVNRGYGYTFGSGTRLTVV.

The rearrangement uses TRBV19 and TRBJ2-1; TRBD1 is a possible D gene (5 bases). The germline V and J ends were trimmed by 6 bases and 0 bases, with 12 bases remaining between them. This CDR3 region has 15 residues. Germline CDR1 and CDR2: LNHDA and SQIVND (reference sequence). In DNA form, the CDR3 reads TGTGCCAGTAGCCCTGTCAGGGTCTCCTACAATGAGCAGTTCTTC. It yields the protein CASSPVRVSYNEQFF.

V and J are TRBV5-6 and TRBJ1-2, with D perhaps matching TRBD1 (5 bases). Germline CDR1 reads SGHDT; CDR2 reads YYEEEE. V lost 1 base to trimming and J lost 2 bases, with 9 bases between them. The CDR3 runs 14 residues. The CDR3 coding sequence is TGTGCCAGCAGCTTGCAGGGCACGAACTATGGCTACACCTTC. The encoded protein is CASSLQGTNYGYTF.

The CDR3 loop is CASSITWDNEQFF. The DNA of the CDR3 is TGTGCCAGTAGTATCACTTGGGACAATGAGCAGTTCTTC. The rearrangement joins TRBV19 to TRBJ2-1; D gene unclear. This CDR3 has 13 residues. Germline V gives CDR1 LNHDA, CDR2 SQIVND (reference sequence). V gave up 3 bases and J gave up 5 bases, with 8 bases separating them.

The chain uses TRBV5-1 and TRBJ2-1; D is unresolved. V lost 2 bases to trimming and J lost 5 bases, with 11 bases between them. Germline CDR1 is SGHRS and CDR2 is YFSETQ. The CDR3 covers 14 residues. The CDR3 loop reads CASSFGQLNNEQFF. CDR3 DNA sequence: TGCGCCAGCAGCTTCGGGCAGTTAAACAATGAGCAGTTCTTC.

The V call is TRBV5-4, the J call TRBJ2-3; 14 bases are a match to TRBD2. V dropped 3 bases and J dropped 2; count of bases not matched to a gene: 5. This CDR3 spans 17 amino acids. Germline assignment: CDR1 SGHNT and CDR2 YYREEE (reference sequence). Written as DNA, the CDR3 is TGTGCCAGCAGCTCGGGACTAGCGGGAGCCAACACAGATACGCAGTATTTT. Translated, it gives CASSSGLAGANTDTQYF.

The J gene is TRBJ1-1, the V gene TRBV11-2; 9 positions match TRBD1. Trimming removed 4 bases from V and 7 bases from J; junction bases left unmatched: 7. The V gene's germline CDR1 is SGHAT and CDR2 FQNNGV. This CDR3 comprises 14 residues. CDR3 nucleotides: TGTGCCAGCAGCTCCTCGACAGGGGGATTTGAAGCTTTCTTT. Protein: CASSSSTGGFEAFF.

The genes are TRBV5-1 and TRBJ2-7; tentative D call: TRBD1 (5 bases). CDR1 is SGHRS and CDR2 is YFSETQ in the germline V gene. V was pared by 4 bases and J by 1 base, with 9 bases between. The CDR3 spans 13 residues. CDR3 protein: CASSQDRSYEQYF. CDR3 DNA sequence: TGCGCCAGCAGCCAAGACAGATCCTACGAGCAGTACTTC.

This clone was detected only a few times. The chain couples TRBV5-1 to TRBJ2-5; no definite D call. Trimming pared 4 bases from V and 2 bases from J, leaving 3 bases between. Per the germline V gene, CDR1 is SGHRS and CDR2 is YFSETQ. The CDR3 is 11 residues long. The chain's CDR3 is CASSEQETQYF. CDR3 nucleotide sequence: TGCGCCAGCAGCGAACAAGAGACCCAGTACTTC. Variable domain in full (rest from reference TRBV5-1 and TRBJ2-5): KAGVTQTPRYLIKTRGQQVTLSCSPISGHRSVSWYQQTPGQGLQFLFEYFSETQRNKGNFPGRFSGRQFSNSRSEMNVSTLELGDSALYLCASSEQETQYFGPGTRLLVL.

This clone was counted a single time. The chain recombines TRBV27 with TRBJ2-2; D not certain. With 2 bases removed from V and 6 bases from J, the gap between germline ends came to 7 bases. The length of the CDR3 is 13 residues. CDR1 MNHEY and CDR2 SMNVEV come from the germline V gene (reference sequence). The CDR3 DNA sequence: TGTGCCAGCAGTTTAAAGGGTCCCGGGGAGCTGTTTTTT. This sequence encodes CASSLKGPGELFF.

This clone turned up a few times. This rearrangement joins TRBV2 to TRBJ1-2; D gene uncertain. This CDR3 has 13 residues. Per the germline V gene, CDR1 is SNHLY and CDR2 is FYNNEI. V was pared by 1 base and J by 4 bases, with 7 bases between. CDR3 bases: TGTGCCAGCAGTGAAGGGCCGTTCTATGGCTACACCTTC. Its protein product is CASSEGPFYGYTF.

This chain connects TRBV28 to TRBJ1-2, with a possible D match to TRBD1 (5 bases). V lost 6 bases and J lost 2, with 10 bases in between. Germline loops: CDR1 MDHEN, CDR2 SYDVKM. This CDR3 has 13 amino acids. The CDR3 coding sequence is TGTGCCAGCAGCCAGGGCTCAAACTATGGCTACACCTTC. Translated, it gives CASSQGSNYGYTF.